Below, 29 T cell receptor beta chains from the same sample are listed, as sequenced in a study of long-term antiretroviral therapy in people with HIV (dated by TCRdb to 2021 to 2024). The immunoSEQ hsTCRB v3.0 assay was used at survey level resolution to sequence the TRB variable region. TCRdb retrieved this table from immuneACCESS and kept in-frame rearrangements only. Not all clones are present; in checked studies, unresolved V genes account for under half, and no reason is known for the remainder. This sample is represented by 10,000 to 15,000 clones; about 88% of them were singletons. The ten largest clones take up around 23% of the sample. Sequencing was performed on unsorted PBMCs, taken 2.1 years after starting antiretroviral therapy. Receptors were obtained from a woman aged 40 to 50 with HIV.

The rearrangement joins TRBV7-9 to TRBJ1-4, with TRBD1 identical over 8 bases. The CDR3 has 15 amino acids. Germline V lookup: CDR1 SEHNR, CDR2 FQNEAQ (reference sequence). Trimming at V came to 11 bases and at J to 3 bases, leaving 11 bases not matched to a gene. This CDR3 reads CAGGGQGAPNEKLFF. As DNA, the CDR3 is TGTGCCGGGGGCGGCCAGGGGGCGCCTAATGAAAAACTGTTTTTT.

CDR3 protein: CASSVREETQYF. CDR3 nucleotide sequence: TGCGCCAGCAGCGTCAGGGAAGAGACCCAGTACTTC. The J gene is TRBJ2-5, the V gene TRBV10-2, with TRBD1 as a possible D gene (5 bases). Trimming removed 6 bases at V and 3 bases at J, with 8 bases between. Germline CDR1 is WSHSY and CDR2 is SAAADI. The CDR3 runs to 12 residues.

This rearrangement joins TRBV6-1 to TRBJ1-5; D is perhaps TRBD1 (5 bases). The CDR3 spans 15 residues. Trimming pared 4 bases from V and 2 bases from J, leaving 12 bases between. Germline CDR1 is MNHNS and CDR2 is SASEGT. The CDR3 nucleotides are TGTGCCAGCAGTGTACGGGGGTTAGGCAATCAGCCCCAGCATTTT. This encodes CASSVRGLGNQPQHF.

The V gene is TRBV11-2, the J gene TRBJ2-1; TRBD2 aligns across 14 bases. Germline CDR1 reads SGHAT; CDR2 reads FQNNGV. The CDR3 runs 17 residues. Germline trimming cut 0 bases from V and 8 bases from J; bases unmatched to any gene: 6. CDR3 nucleotides: TGTGCCAGCAGCTTAGAGGCGACTAGCGGGGGGGCGGATGAGCAGTTCTTC. It encodes CASSLEATSGGADEQFF. Combining the CDR3 with reference TRBV11-2 and TRBJ2-1 gives the whole variable domain EAGVAQSPRYKIIEKRQSVAFWCNPISGHATLYWYQQILGQGPKLLIQFQNNGVVDDSQLPKDRFSAERLKGVDSTLKIQPAKLEDSAVYLCASSLEATSGGADEQFFGPGTRLTVL.

The chain employs TRBV19 and TRBJ1-4, with a weak D call TRBD1 (5 bases). Per the germline V gene, CDR1 is LNHDA and CDR2 is SQIVND (reference sequence). This CDR3 is built from 13 residues. Trimming took 6 bases from V and 4 from J, leaving 9 bases between them. The CDR3 nucleotides read TGTGCCAGTAGACAGGCCTATAATGAAAAACTGTTTTTT. Amino acid sequence: CASRQAYNEKLFF.

This clone has only one observation. The chain has TRBV11-2 and TRBJ2-3; tentatively, D is TRBD2 (7 bases). Germline CDR1 and CDR2: SGHAT and FQNNGV. Between the trimmed V and J ends, which lost 7 bases and 3 bases, there was a span of 17 bases. This CDR3 contains 15 residues. CDR3 protein: CASTAGAVPTDTQYF. CDR3 sequence (DNA): TGTGCCAGCACGGCGGGGGCCGTACCAACAGATACGCAGTATTTT.

The chain links TRBV12-5 to TRBJ2-1, with 7 nucleotides matching TRBD2. CDR3 length equals 14 residues. The germline gives CDR1 LGHNT, CDR2 FRNRAP. Trimming cost V 5 bases and J 6 bases; bases outside gene matches: 7. The CDR3 coding sequence is TGTGCTAGTGGTCCTGGAGGGACTATCAATGAGCAGTTCTTC. Translated: CASGPGGTINEQFF.

The rearrangement joins TRBV4-3 to TRBJ2-1; D perhaps matches TRBD1 (8 bases). This CDR3 contains 16 residues. The germline CDR1 and CDR2 sequences are LGHNA and YSLEER. V lost 4 bases to trimming and J lost 3 bases, with 16 bases between them. The CDR3 region has the DNA TGCGCCAGCAGCCGAGGGGGGGACAGGCTCTACAATGAGCAGTTCTTC. Amino acid sequence: CASSRGGDRLYNEQFF.

CDR3 bases: TGTGCCTGGAGTGTACTAGCGGGGGTCACAGATACGCAGTATTTT. Translating it yields CAWSVLAGVTDTQYF. This chain uses TRBV30 with TRBJ2-3, with TRBD2 identical over 11 bases. V lost 0 bases, J lost 2 bases, and 1 base stayed unmatched. The CDR3 sequence is 15 residues long. CDR1 and CDR2 (germline): GTSNPN, SVGIG (reference sequence).

The gene calls are TRBV18 and TRBJ1-2, with TRBD1 as a possible D gene (6 bases). In germline, CDR1 is KGHSH, CDR2 LQKENI. V lost 3 bases and J 0 bases, leaving 14 bases between the germline ends. CDR3 length: 16 amino acids. The CDR3 region has the DNA TGTGCCAGCTCACCTACCCTTGGGACAACTAACTATGGCTACACCTTC. Its protein is CASSPTLGTTNYGYTF. The whole variable domain, filled in from reference TRBV18 and TRBJ1-2, reads NAGVMQNPRHLVRRRGQEARLRCSPMKGHSHVYWYRQLPEEGLKFMVYLQKENIIDESGMPKERFSAEFPKEGPSILRIQQVVRGDSAAYFCASSPTLGTTNYGYTFGSGTRLTVV.

This sequence joins TRBV29-1 and TRBJ2-3; TRBD1 agrees at 7 bases. Germline V lookup: CDR1 SQVTM, CDR2 ANQGSEA. There are 14 residues in the CDR3. The junction had 4 bases not matched to a gene; V was cut back by 4 bases and J by 0 bases. The CDR3 coding sequence is TGCAGCGTTGGACAGGGCACCAGCACAGATACGCAGTATTTT. Residues: CSVGQGTSTDTQYF.

The gene calls are TRBV5-4 and TRBJ2-7, with D perhaps TRBD1 (6 bases). The CDR3 has 19 amino acids. Trimming stripped 4 bases from V and 6 bases from J, with 32 bases between. Germline loops: CDR1 SGHNT, CDR2 YYREEE (reference sequence). This CDR3 reads CASSPPLAPSGTLSREQYF. CDR3 bases: TGTGCCAGCAGCCCTCCGTTGGCCCCTTCCGGGACACTGTCGCGCGAGCAGTACTTC.

This chain links TRBV25-1 with TRBJ2-7; 7 bases match TRBD1. From germline, CDR1 is MGHDK and CDR2 SYGVNS. The trim removed 3 bases at V and 3 bases at J, leaving 5 bases unmatched. The CDR3 has 14 amino acids. The CDR3 nucleotides read TGTGCCAGCAGTGAGGGGACAGTGTACTACGAGCAGTACTTC. Protein: CASSEGTVYYEQYF.

This chain links TRBV18 with TRBJ2-4, with D tentatively TRBD2 (5 bases). Per the germline V gene, CDR1 is KGHSH and CDR2 is LQKENI. The CDR3 has 17 residues. Trimming left V 0 bases short and J 6 bases short, with 18 bases between. CDR3 sequence: CASSPPRAYREGNIQYF. DNA of the CDR3: TGTGCCAGCTCACCACCCCGAGCCTATCGAGAGGGAAACATTCAGTACTTC.

This sequence joins TRBV19 and TRBJ1-5; possible D gene TRBD1, 5 bases. The V and J ends lost 5 bases and 7 bases respectively, with 15 bases between them. This CDR3 contains 14 residues. Per germline, CDR1 LNHDA and CDR2 SQIVND (reference sequence). This CDR3 reads CASSPGHAHQPQHF. In nucleotides, the CDR3 is TGTGCCAGTAGTCCCGGACACGCGCACCAGCCCCAGCATTTT.

The chain uses TRBV4-2 and TRBJ1-4; the D gene is possibly TRBD1 (6 bases). This CDR3 comprises 16 residues. Germline V gene data show CDR1 as LGHNA and CDR2 as YNFKEQ. V was shortened by 2 bases and J by 2 bases, with 12 bases between the two germline ends. CDR3 in amino acids: CASSQLSGGTNEKLFF. The CDR3 DNA reads as TGTGCCAGCAGCCAACTTTCTGGGGGCACTAATGAAAAACTGTTTTTT.

This rearrangement joins TRBV6-1 to TRBJ1-3; 10 bases align to TRBD1. The CDR3 consists of 14 residues. V was pared by 4 bases and J by 8 bases, with 5 bases of the junction left unmatched. The germline gives CDR1 MNHNS, CDR2 SASEGT. DNA for the CDR3: TGTGCCAGCAGTGGACAGGGGGCGGTCGACACCATATATTTT. As protein: CASSGQGAVDTIYF.

The chain employs TRBV30 and TRBJ1-6; D might be TRBD1 (5 bases). The CDR3 totals 16 residues. Per the germline V gene, CDR1 is GTSNPN and CDR2 is SVGIG (reference sequence). Deletions cut 0 bases from V and 3 bases from J, with 12 bases between. The CDR3 here is CAWSVQEPIYNSPLHF. CDR3 bases: TGTGCCTGGAGTGTACAGGAACCCATCTATAATTCACCCCTCCACTTT.

The V gene is TRBV4-2, the J gene TRBJ2-1, with 13 bases fitting TRBD2. Per germline, CDR1 LGHNA and CDR2 YNFKEQ. The CDR3 is made up of 20 amino acids. V trimming: 4 bases; J trimming: 0 bases; junction bases outside the gene matches: 12. The CDR3 spells CASSPRTSGGRILSYNEQFF. The CDR3, as DNA: TGTGCCAGCAGCCCTCGGACTAGCGGGGGCCGCATCCTCTCCTACAATGAGCAGTTCTTC.

This chain links TRBV7-2 with TRBJ2-1, with D possibly TRBD1 on 5 matching bases. Trimming removed 4 bases at V and 4 bases at J, with 5 bases between. This CDR3 contains 12 residues. In germline, CDR1 is SGHTA, CDR2 FQGNSA. Here the CDR3 reads CASSSGYNEQFF. The CDR3 coding sequence is TGTGCCAGCAGCTCAGGGTACAATGAGCAGTTCTTC. Using reference TRBV7-2 and TRBJ2-1 for the parts outside the CDR3, the full variable domain is GAGVSQSPSNKVTEKGKDVELRCDPISGHTALYWYRQSLGQGLEFLIYFQGNSAPDKSGLPSDRFSAERTGGSVSTLTIQRTQQEDSAVYLCASSSGYNEQFFGPGTRLTVL.

The chain combines TRBV18 with TRBJ2-7; D unclear. This CDR3 is 15 amino acids long. The germline gives CDR1 KGHSH, CDR2 LQKENI. Trimming shortened V by 0 bases and J by 6 bases, and 15 bases separated the two germline ends. The CDR3 loop reads CASSPPLGSGREQYF. In nucleotides, the CDR3 is TGTGCCAGCTCACCACCCTTGGGGTCGGGTCGCGAGCAGTACTTC.

This chain connects TRBV5-1 to TRBJ2-7, with 8 nucleotides matching TRBD1. The V segment lost 5 bases and the J segment 3 bases; nucleotides outside the gene matches: 10. The CDR3 has 15 amino acids. Germline CDR1 reads SGHRS; CDR2 reads YFSETQ. The CDR3 region is CASRLYGTGYYEQYF. CDR3 in DNA: TGCGCCAGCAGATTGTACGGGACAGGATACTACGAGCAGTACTTC.

The CDR3 DNA sequence: TGTGCCAGCAGTGCCCAAATTCCAGGGGCAAATAATTCACCCCTCCACTTT. It is translated as CASSAQIPGANNSPLHF. The rearrangement uses TRBV6-1 and TRBJ1-6; a possible D gene is TRBD1 (6 bases). The CDR3 is made up of 17 amino acids. Germline CDR1 reads MNHNS; CDR2 reads SASEGT. The V end was cut by 4 bases, the J end by 5 bases, with 18 bases between.

This clone has just a few counts. The chain is built from TRBV2 and TRBJ2-7, with TRBD1 matching 7 bases. This CDR3 region has 13 residues. Trimming took 4 bases from V and 5 from J; bases not matched to a gene: 5. The V gene's germline CDR1 is SNHLY and CDR2 FYNNEI. The CDR3 DNA reads TGTGCCAGCAGTGCGACAGGGAAGGACGAGCAGTACTTC. Residues: CASSATGKDEQYF. Looking up the rest from reference TRBV2 and TRBJ2-7 gives the full variable domain: EPEVTQTPSHQVTQMGQEVILRCVPISNHLYFYWYRQILGQKVEFLVSFYNNEISEKSEIFDDQFSVERPDGSNFTLKIRSTKLEDSAMYFCASSATGKDEQYFGPGTRLTVT.

The J gene is TRBJ2-7, the V gene TRBV27, with D perhaps being TRBD1 or TRBD2 (7 bases each). Germline lookup yields CDR1 MNHEY and CDR2 SMNVEV (reference sequence). Trimming left V 5 bases short and J 9 bases short, with 23 bases between. CDR3 size: 15 residues. The DNA of the CDR3 is TGTGCCAGCAGTCCGCCGGGGGGACAGTTTAAAGTGCAGTACTTC. This encodes CASSPPGGQFKVQYF.

This rearrangement joins TRBV4-1 to TRBJ2-3, with D unresolved. The CDR3 spans 15 residues. Germline V gene data show CDR1 as MGHRA and CDR2 as YSYEKL. V was trimmed by 1 base and J by 3 bases, leaving 11 bases between them. The CDR3 loop is CASSQVGVGTDTQYF. Written as DNA, the CDR3 is TGCGCCAGCAGCCAAGTCGGCGTAGGAACAGATACGCAGTATTTT.

A few counts support this clone. The chain links TRBV7-8 to TRBJ2-5, with 10 bases matching TRBD2. After removal of 8 bases from V and 3 bases from J, the junction contained 3 bases not matched to a gene. CDR3 length: 13 residues. Germline lookup yields CDR1 SGHVS and CDR2 FQNEAQ. CDR3 sequence (DNA): TGTGCCAGCCGACTAGCGGGTGAAGAGACCCAGTACTTC. Protein: CASRLAGEETQYF.

As regards this clone: Other nucleotide sequences from this sample produce the same CDR3. J is TRBJ2-3 and V is TRBV19; 9 bases are shared with TRBD2. Germline V gene data show CDR1 as LNHDA and CDR2 as SQIVND (reference sequence). The CDR3 spans 16 residues. V was pared by 6 bases and J by 1 base, with 8 bases of the junction left unmatched. DNA for the CDR3: TGTGCCAGTAGCCAATCACTAGCGGGCGGCACAGATACGCAGTATTTT. Protein sequence: CASSQSLAGGTDTQYF. Full variable domain (outside the CDR3, taken from reference TRBV19 and TRBJ2-3): DGGITQSPKYLFRKEGQNVTLSCEQNLNHDAMYWYRQDPGQGLRLIYYSQIVNDFQKGDIAEGYSVSREKKESFPLTVTSAQKNPTAFYLCASSQSLAGGTDTQYFGPGTRLTVL.

The chain employs TRBV30 and TRBJ1-2; tentative D call: TRBD1 (5 bases). Trimming cost V 2 bases and J 5 bases, with 12 bases left between them. Germline V gives CDR1 GTSNPN, CDR2 SVGIG (reference sequence). This CDR3 spans 13 amino acids. CDR3 region: CAWSPIGGYGYTF. The CDR3 nucleotides read TGTGCCTGGAGTCCCATCGGGGGTTATGGCTACACCTTC.